The clone carrying this T cell receptor beta chain showed up many times. No antigen is known for it. Universal primer sites and UMIs were introduced during 5'RACE template-switching synthesis of TCR cDNA. MiXCR was run by TCRdb on the 5' RACE reads, yielding one entry per CDR3 protein. The data hold 110,000 to 150,000 distinct CDR3 sequences, with about 6.9% observed a single time. Germline trimming cut 3 bases from V and 5 bases from J; bases unmatched to any gene: 4. This CDR3 comprises 14 residues. Germline V gene sequence: CDR1 MDHEN, CDR2 SYDVKM. This entry comes from a study of T cells after yellow fever vaccination. General study points: Once the booster was given, most primary-vaccination clones reappeared, at about 97% for CD4 and around 90% for CD8.

This clonotype was sampled from a man aged 25-40 years who received the YFV17D yellow fever vaccine. This material consisted of CD4+ T cells sorted from PBMCs, taken 10 days after the yellow fever booster vaccination. The chain joins TRBV28 to TRBJ2-1; 7 nucleotides align to TRBD1. The CDR3 here is CASSFRDRNNEQFF. The CDR3 region has the DNA TGTGCCAGCAGTTTCCGGGACAGAAACAATGAGCAGTTCTTC.